These 14 T cell receptor beta chains came from one sample sequenced in a study of PD-1 blockade in classical Hodgkin lymphoma. The assay was immunoSEQ multiplex PCR, and TCRdb's table has in-frame clones only and misses some. The sample shows around 58,000 clones, about 92% of them seen only once. Patients all relapsed after autologous stem cell transplantation, and there was variation in brentuximab vedotin exposure. The source material was peripheral blood mononuclear cells (PBMCs), sampled at baseline. These TCRs come from a human donor with classical Hodgkin lymphoma.

This clone is a singleton in its sample. V and J are TRBV28 and TRBJ2-3; 9 positions agree with TRBD1. The CDR3 has 20 residues. The germline V gene encodes CDR1 MDHEN and CDR2 SYDVKM. The ends lost 0 bases at V and 4 bases at J; junction bases unmatched: 17. The CDR3 coding sequence is TGTGCCAGCAGTTTATGGGGACAGGGTTCGAGCCTCGGTCCCGCAGATACGCAGTATTTT. Amino acid sequence: CASSLWGQGSSLGPADTQYF.

CDR3 nucleotide sequence: TGTGCCAGCAGCCAGGACAGGGGGTATAATTCACCCCTCCACTTT. Its translation: CASSQDRGYNSPLHF. J is TRBJ1-6 and V is TRBV28, with TRBD1 matching over 10 bases. CDR3 size: 15 residues. With V trimmed by 6 bases and J by 4 bases, 3 bases remained unmatched. Germline CDR1 is MDHEN and CDR2 is SYDVKM.

The chain has TRBV6-5 and TRBJ2-7; TRBD2 is a possible D gene (7 bases). Trimming cost V 6 bases and J 2 bases, with 17 bases left between them. CDR3 length equals 15 residues. The V gene's germline CDR1 is MNHEY and CDR2 SVGAGI. The CDR3, as DNA: TGTGCCAGCAGCCCTGTGGGGGGGGCCACCTACGAGCAGTACTTC. This codes for CASSPVGGATYEQYF.

The chain joins TRBV5-4 to TRBJ2-7; D is unclear. The CDR3 contains 12 residues. CDR1 and CDR2 (germline): SGHNT, YYREEE (reference sequence). The V end lost 4 bases, the J end lost 4 bases, and 9 bases lay between the germline ends. The CDR3 loop is CASSPQGYEQYF. The CDR3 DNA reads as TGTGCCAGCAGCCCCCAAGGGTACGAGCAGTACTTC. Full variable domain (outside the CDR3, taken from reference TRBV5-4 and TRBJ2-7): ETGVTQSPTHLIKTRGQQVTLRCSSQSGHNTVSWYQQALGQGPQFIFQYYREEENGRGNFPPRFSGLQFPNYSSELNVNALELDDSALYLCASSPQGYEQYFGPGTRLTVT.

The V gene is TRBV28, the J gene TRBJ2-3, with a tentative D call TRBD1 (5 bases). Trimming left V 11 bases short and J 7 bases short, with 16 bases between. This CDR3 has 12 residues. CDR1 is MDHEN and CDR2 is SYDVKM in the germline V gene. This CDR3 reads CALGRMGNTQYF. The CDR3 region has the DNA TGTGCCTTGGGGCGGATGGGGAATACGCAGTATTTT. Looking up the rest from reference TRBV28 and TRBJ2-3 gives the full variable domain: DVKVTQSSRYLVKRTGEKVFLECVQDMDHENMFWYRQDPGLGLRLIYFSYDVKMKEKGDIPEGYSVSREKKERFSLILESASTNQTSMYLCALGRMGNTQYFGPGTRLTVL.

The rearrangement joins TRBV6-1 to TRBJ1-1, with D uncertain. CDR1 is MNHNS, CDR2 SASEGT, per germline. Trimming cost V 6 bases and J 7 bases, with 9 bases left between them. The CDR3 is 11 amino acids. The CDR3 nucleotides are TGTGCCAGCAGAGACCTCTTTGAAGCTTTCTTT. Translating it yields CASRDLFEAFF.

The chain links TRBV21-1 to TRBJ2-3. TRBV21-1 is a documented pseudogene. The CDR3 loop spans 15 amino acids. The CDR3 here is CASSKGTPSTDTQYF. CDR3 sequence (DNA): TGTGCCAGCAGCAAAGGGACCCCCTCGACAGATACGCAGTATTTT.

A few counts support this clone. V gene TRBV19 combines with J gene TRBJ2-7; D is ambiguous. Germline CDR1 is LNHDA and CDR2 is SQIVND (reference sequence). Trimming took off 3 bases at V and 1 base at J, with 4 bases between the two ends. The CDR3 length is 12 residues. This CDR3 reads CASSIDSYEQYF. DNA of the CDR3: TGTGCCAGTAGTATTGATTCCTACGAGCAGTACTTC.

The CDR3 DNA reads as TGTGCCAGTAGTTGGACCCGAGGGACTGAAGCTTTCTTT. It is translated as CASSWTRGTEAFF. This rearrangement joins TRBV19 to TRBJ1-1; D ambiguous. The V end lost 5 bases, the J end lost 5 bases, and 12 bases lay between the germline ends. The CDR3 consists of 13 residues. CDR1 and CDR2 from the germline V gene are LNHDA and SQIVND (reference sequence). Full variable domain (outside the CDR3, taken from reference TRBV19 and TRBJ1-1): DGGITQSPKYLFRKEGQNVTLSCEQNLNHDAMYWYRQDPGQGLRLIYYSQIVNDFQKGDIAEGYSVSREKKESFPLTVTSAQKNPTAFYLCASSWTRGTEAFFGQGTRLTVV.

The chain uses TRBV9 and TRBJ2-1; maybe TRBD2 (6 bases). The CDR3 covers 17 residues. V was pared by 8 bases and J by 4 bases, with 25 bases between. Germline assignment: CDR1 SGDLS and CDR2 YYNGEE. The CDR3 protein is CARVTGTRREIYNEQFF. CDR3 in DNA: TGTGCCAGGGTGACTGGGACTCGAAGAGAGATTTACAATGAGCAGTTCTTC. The full variable domain, completed using reference TRBV9 and TRBJ2-1, is DSGVTQTPKHLITATGQRVTLRCSPRSGDLSVYWYQQSLDQGLQFLIQYYNGEERAKGNILERFSAQQFPDLHSELNLSSLELGDSALYFCARVTGTRREIYNEQFFGPGTRLTVL.

This chain connects TRBV4-1 to TRBJ1-1; no definite D call. The CDR3 has 14 amino acids. Germline V gene lookup returns CDR1 MGHRA and CDR2 YSYEKL. Trimming cost V 5 bases and J 0 bases, with 10 bases left between them. The CDR3 DNA reads TGCGCCAGCAGCTTAAGGCGGGTGAACACTGAAGCTTTCTTT. As protein: CASSLRRVNTEAFF.

The genes are TRBV29-1 and TRBJ2-7, with no clear D. Trimming left V 1 base short and J 2 bases short, with 12 bases between. This CDR3 is 14 amino acids long. Germline-derived CDR1 and CDR2 are SQVTM and ANQGSEA. CDR3 in DNA: TGCAGCGTTGAAGGGCCCGGTCACCCCTACGAGCAGTACTTC. It specifies CSVEGPGHPYEQYF.

The chain joins TRBV2 to TRBJ2-7; 9 nucleotides match TRBD2. This CDR3 comprises 15 residues. V trimming: 8 bases; J trimming: 5 bases; junction bases outside the gene matches: 13. Germline CDR1 SNHLY, CDR2 FYNNEI. For the CDR3, the DNA is TGTGCCAGCGGGATAGCGGGAGAGCCCCCCCACGAGCAGTACTTC. As protein: CASGIAGEPPHEQYF.

J is TRBJ2-2 and V is TRBV25-1; D is perhaps TRBD2 (5 bases). The CDR3 is 15 amino acids. Trimming left V 3 bases short and J 3 bases short, with 11 bases between. In germline, CDR1 is MGHDK, CDR2 SYGVNS. DNA of the CDR3: TGTGCCAGCAGTGACTCCCAGGACTACACCGGGGAGCTGTTTTTT. The encoded protein is CASSDSQDYTGELFF.